The 9 T cell receptor beta chains below were found in one sample sequenced in a study of blood T cell repertoires in COVID-19. Measured with immunoSEQ multiplex PCR; TCRdb has only the in-frame clones, and not every one. The sample lists fewer than 350,000 clones; over 85% were seen once. Sequencing was performed on peripheral blood. The receptors derive from a woman aged 55-75 years with COVID-19, enrolled during active disease.

The genes are TRBV19 and TRBJ1-5; a possible D gene is TRBD1 (5 bases). This CDR3 comprises 14 residues. Germline CDR1 reads LNHDA; CDR2 reads SQIVND (reference sequence). V lost 2 bases to trimming and J lost 6 bases, with 11 bases between them. In DNA form, the CDR3 reads TGTGCCAGTAGTATACAGGGAAGGGCTCAGCCCCAGCATTTT. Translating it yields CASSIQGRAQPQHF.

The chain employs TRBV12-3 or TRBV12-4 and TRBJ1-2; unclear D gene. The CDR3 contains 13 residues. Trimming shortened V by 5 bases and J by 8 bases, and 15 bases separated the two germline ends. The CDR3 loop is CASSPRGGRGYTF. CDR3 coding DNA: TGTGCCAGCAGTCCAAGAGGAGGTAGAGGCTACACCTTC.

This sequence joins TRBV7-3 and TRBJ2-7; 7 positions match TRBD2. Germline V gene data show CDR1 as SGHTA and CDR2 as FQGTGA. This CDR3 comprises 15 residues. With 0 bases clipped from V and 5 bases from J, the junction kept 7 bases outside the gene matches. DNA of the CDR3: TGTGCCAGCAGCTTAACCCCGGGGACTAAGGACGAGCAGTACTTC. Protein: CASSLTPGTKDEQYF.

V gene TRBV30 combines with J gene TRBJ1-1, with 7 bases identical to TRBD1. The germline V gene encodes CDR1 GTSNPN and CDR2 SVGIG (reference sequence). CDR3 length: 13 amino acids. Unmatched junction bases numbered 5, after V lost 2 bases and J lost 5 bases. Written as DNA, the CDR3 is TGTGCCTGGAGTCTACTGGGACAGACTGAAGCTTTCTTT. Translated, it gives CAWSLLGQTEAFF. Drawing the rest from reference TRBV30 and TRBJ1-1, the complete variable domain is SQTIHQWPATLVQPVGSPLSLECTVEGTSNPNLYWYRQAAGRGLQLLFYSVGIGQISSEVPQNLSASRPQDRQFILSSKKLLLSDSGFYLCAWSLLGQTEAFFGQGTRLTVV.

V usage is TRBV5-1 and J usage is TRBJ1-2, with 7 positions matching TRBD1. This CDR3 spans 17 amino acids. Germline lookup yields CDR1 SGHRS and CDR2 YFSETQ. Trimming cost V 4 bases and J 4 bases; bases outside gene matches: 16. CDR3 protein: CASSDEGTEEFSYGYTF. CDR3 nucleotides: TGCGCCAGCAGCGACGAAGGGACAGAGGAATTTTCCTATGGCTACACCTTC. The entire variable domain, with the rest obtained from reference TRBV5-1 and TRBJ1-2, is as follows: KAGVTQTPRYLIKTRGQQVTLSCSPISGHRSVSWYQQTPGQGLQFLFEYFSETQRNKGNFPGRFSGRQFSNSRSEMNVSTLELGDSALYLCASSDEGTEEFSYGYTFGSGTRLTVV.

The genes are TRBV12-3 or TRBV12-4 and TRBJ1-1; D is undetermined. With 1 base removed from V and 6 bases from J, the gap between germline ends came to 6 bases. This CDR3 is built from 12 residues. CDR3 region: CASSLVGAEAFF. As DNA, the CDR3 is TGTGCCAGCAGTTTAGTGGGCGCTGAAGCTTTCTTT.

This clone was seen a single time. The V gene is TRBV29-1, the J gene TRBJ2-7, with D tentatively TRBD1 (6 bases). The CDR3 sequence is 12 residues long. The V end was cut by 2 bases, the J end by 4 bases, with 9 bases between. Germline V gene data show CDR1 as SQVTM and CDR2 as ANQGSEA. CDR3 sequence reads: CSVETGMYEQYF. As DNA, the CDR3 is TGCAGCGTTGAAACAGGGATGTACGAGCAGTACTTC.

This chain joins TRBV19 and TRBJ1-5; possibly TRBD1 for D (5 bases). Germline V gene data show CDR1 as LNHDA and CDR2 as SQIVND (reference sequence). This CDR3 contains 17 residues. The V end was cut by 3 bases, the J end by 0 bases, with 15 bases between. The CDR3: CASSIRVVPDSNQPQHF. DNA for the CDR3: TGTGCCAGTAGTATCAGGGTGGTACCGGATAGCAATCAGCCCCAGCATTTT.

This clone was seen once. J is TRBJ1-4 and V is TRBV18, with D possibly TRBD1 on 6 matching bases. V lost 6 bases, J lost 8 bases, and 7 bases lay in between. Germline CDR1 is KGHSH and CDR2 is LQKENI. There are 11 residues in the CDR3. CDR3 nucleotides: TGTGCCAGCTCTAGGGGGGAAAAACTGTTTTTT. Amino acids: CASSRGEKLFF.